A single sample gave rise to the 3 T cell receptor beta chains below, sequenced in a study of shared clonotypes between healthy human individuals. Naive CD8 cells comprised CD45RO-negative, CCR7-positively selected cells, excluding terminally differentiated effector memory CD45RA+ cells. Using immunoSEQ multiplex PCR, the repertoire was profiled, and TCRdb retains in-frame clones only, with some absent. The table includes just over 2,000,000 clones, approximately 94% detected once. Specimen: naive CD8+ T cells sorted from blood. All receptors derive from a man younger than 30 in good health.

This clone appeared a single time. V is TRBV30 and J is TRBJ2-7, with D possibly matching TRBD2 (6 bases). Trimming left V 0 bases short and J 4 bases short, with 13 bases between. Germline loops: CDR1 GTSNPN, CDR2 SVGIG (reference sequence). This CDR3 contains 14 residues. For the CDR3, the DNA is TGTGCCTGGAGTGTATGGGCCAGCGGGTACGAGCAGTACTTC. Protein: CAWSVWASGYEQYF.

Worth noting for this clone: Different DNA sequences within this sample yield the same CDR3. The CDR3 DNA reads TGTGCCAGCAGCCTGGGCGGCTCCTACGAGCAGTACTTC. This gives the protein CASSLGGSYEQYF. The V gene is TRBV27, the J gene TRBJ2-7; D gene uncertain. Germline assignment: CDR1 MNHEY and CDR2 SMNVEV (reference sequence). V lost 6 bases and J lost 0, with 9 bases in between. The CDR3 has 13 residues.

This clone occurred once. This chain connects TRBV21-1 to TRBJ1-2. TRBV21-1 is flagged as a pseudogene. The CDR3 consists of 17 residues. The CDR3 DNA sequence: TGTGCCAGCAGCCACTGCATTTTACATCGGGGGAACTATGGCTACACCTTC. It is translated as CASSHCILHRGNYGYTF.